The 9 T cell receptor beta chains given below trace back to one sample, sequenced in a study. TCRdb re-analysed the RT-PCR reads in MiXCR, keeping a single row per CDR3 protein. The data hold about 700,000 distinct CDR3 sequences, with 12% to 15% observed a single time. The sequencing sample was made of memory CD4+ T cells from blood. These receptors originate from a female donor in good health, serving as a healthy control.

This clonotype was seen many times. V and J are TRBV20-1 and TRBJ2-7; 10 positions agree with TRBD1. This CDR3 has 15 amino acids. Trimming took 1 base from V and 3 from J; bases not matched to a gene: 6. Germline CDR1 and CDR2: DFQATT and SNEGSKA (reference sequence). This chain's CDR3 is CSARAGGQGNYEQYF. The CDR3 DNA follows: TGCAGTGCTAGAGCTGGGGGACAGGGGAACTACGAGCAGTACTTC.

This clonotype was seen a handful of times. The chain has TRBV4-1 and TRBJ2-7; D might be TRBD1 (6 bases). This CDR3 comprises 15 residues. V lost 4 bases to trimming and J lost 0 bases, with 13 bases between them. CDR1 is MGHRA, CDR2 YSYEKL, per germline. Here the CDR3 reads CASSLGQTYSYEQYF. The DNA for the CDR3 is TGCGCCAGCAGCCTAGGACAGACCTACTCCTACGAGCAGTACTTC.

This clonotype was seen many times. The J gene is TRBJ2-5, the V gene TRBV27; TRBD1 might be the D (5 bases). The CDR3 loop spans 12 amino acids. V lost 6 bases and J lost 4, with 9 bases in between. CDR1 and CDR2 (germline): MNHEY, SMNVEV (reference sequence). The CDR3 sequence is CASRGVGETQYF. CDR3 DNA: TGTGCCAGCAGAGGGGTCGGAGAGACCCAGTACTTC.

This clonotype was seen a few times. V usage is TRBV6-1 and J usage is TRBJ2-7; TRBD2 agrees at 10 bases. Germline V gives CDR1 MNHNS, CDR2 SASEGT. This CDR3 comprises 12 residues. Trimming took 7 bases from V and 6 from J; bases not matched to a gene: 3. CDR3 in amino acids: CASMGTSVEQYF. CDR3 nucleotides: TGTGCCAGCATGGGGACTAGCGTCGAGCAGTACTTC.

This clonotype was counted ten times or more. In nucleotides, the CDR3 is TGCGCCAGCAGCTTGGACCAGGGGGCTTACACTGAAGCTTTCTTT. It is translated as CASSLDQGAYTEAFF. V and J are TRBV5-1 and TRBJ1-1; 8 positions agree with TRBD1. The CDR3 is 15 amino acids. The ends lost 0 bases at V and 3 bases at J; junction bases unmatched: 4. Per germline, CDR1 SGHRS and CDR2 YFSETQ.

J is TRBJ2-1 and V is TRBV7-8, with TRBD2 identical over 10 bases. In germline, CDR1 is SGHVS, CDR2 FQNEAQ. Trimming took 6 bases from V and 9 from J; bases not matched to a gene: 14. CDR3 length: 16 amino acids. The CDR3 bases are TGTGCCAGCAGAACTAGCGGGGCTAGCGGGAGTACTGAGCAGTTCTTC. Residues: CASRTSGASGSTEQFF.

This rearrangement joins TRBV6-5 to TRBJ2-2; D is tentatively TRBD1 or TRBD2 (5 bases each). In germline, CDR1 is MNHEY, CDR2 SVGAGI. V dropped 7 bases and J dropped 8 bases, with 17 bases sitting between them. This CDR3 is built from 14 residues. The chain's CDR3 is CASTMTGPLGELFF. Written as DNA, the CDR3 is TGTGCCAGCACTATGACGGGACCCCTAGGGGAGCTGTTTTTT.

V and J are TRBV6-1 and TRBJ2-5, with TRBD1 matching 7 bases. This CDR3 is 14 amino acids long. CDR1 is MNHNS, CDR2 SASEGT, per germline. V lost 2 bases to trimming and J lost 2 bases; unmatched junction nucleotides: 2. The CDR3 DNA follows: TGTGCCAGCAGTGAACTGACAGGGCAAGAGACCCAGTACTTC. It codes for CASSELTGQETQYF.

V gene TRBV7-2 combines with J gene TRBJ2-7, with D perhaps TRBD1 or TRBD2 (6 bases each). The CDR3 contains 15 residues. The ends were cut back, 1 base at V and 2 bases at J, with 12 bases in the middle. The germline CDR1 and CDR2 sequences are SGHTA and FQGNSA. Here the CDR3 DNA reads TGTGCCAGCAGCTTAGAGGGGGGTAGGGCCTACGAGCAGTACTTC. Residues: CASSLEGGRAYEQYF.